This T cell receptor beta chain is drawn from a study of T cells in Graves' hyperthyroidism and ophthalmopathy. Background on the study: Prior to any treatment, at the point of initial diagnosis, peripheral blood was collected.

When ophthalmopathy did not progress within 18 months, Graves' hyperthyroidism was considered stable. Trimming took off 3 bases at V and 5 bases at J, with 4 bases between the two ends. The CDR3 spans 12 residues. The germline CDR1 and CDR2 sequences are LGHDT and YNNKEL (reference sequence). This clonotype was seen a handful of times. The target antigen is unknown. Amplification of TCR beta CDR3 regions was performed using RNA transcripts as template. A first-round RT-PCR of the TCR CDR3 used the HTBI primer set. MiXCR was run by TCRdb on the multiplex PCR reads, yielding one entry per CDR3 protein. The table has 300,000 to 450,000 distinct CDR3 sequences, about 15% seen once; the top ten hold approximately 11%. Points from the study as a whole: With a median lead of approximately six months before onset, the model predicted ophthalmopathy. Most clonotypes expanded in the thyroid (above 0.001) were also present in blood.

This TCR was sampled from a woman between 55 and 75 years old with Graves' hyperthyroidism. The sequenced material came from blood. The rearrangement joins TRBV3-1 to TRBJ1-4, with D unclear. The CDR3 sequence: CASSQLNEKLFF. The CDR3 DNA is TGTGCCAGCAGCCAGTTAAATGAAAAACTGTTTTTT.